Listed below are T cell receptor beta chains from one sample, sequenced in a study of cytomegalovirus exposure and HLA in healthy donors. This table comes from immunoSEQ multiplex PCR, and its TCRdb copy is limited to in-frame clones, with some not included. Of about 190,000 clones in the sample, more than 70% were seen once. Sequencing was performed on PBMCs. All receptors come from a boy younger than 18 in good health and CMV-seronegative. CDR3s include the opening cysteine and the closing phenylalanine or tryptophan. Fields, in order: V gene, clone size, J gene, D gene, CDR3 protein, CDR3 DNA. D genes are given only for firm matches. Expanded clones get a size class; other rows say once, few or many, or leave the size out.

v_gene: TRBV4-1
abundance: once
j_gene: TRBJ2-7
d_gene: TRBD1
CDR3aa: CASSHPRDREVHEQYF
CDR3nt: TGCGCCAGCAGCCACCCCCGGGACAGGGAAGTCCACGAGCAGTACTTC

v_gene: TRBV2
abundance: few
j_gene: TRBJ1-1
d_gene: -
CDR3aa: CASRGGLGAFF
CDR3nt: TGTGCCAGCAGGGGGGGGTTGGGAGCTTTCTTT

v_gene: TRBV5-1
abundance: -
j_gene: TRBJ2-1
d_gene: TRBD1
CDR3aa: CASSLGFGTGTYNEQFF
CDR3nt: TGCGCCAGCAGCTTGGGGTTCGGGACAGGGACCTACAATGAGCAGTTCTTC

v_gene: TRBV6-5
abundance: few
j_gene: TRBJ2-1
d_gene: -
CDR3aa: CASRTDWNEQFF
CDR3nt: TGTGCCAGCAGAACCGACTGGAATGAGCAGTTCTTC

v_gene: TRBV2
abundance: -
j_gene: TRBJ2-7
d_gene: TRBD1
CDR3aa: CARGQGAYEQYF
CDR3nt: TGTGCCAGGGGACAGGGGGCCTACGAGCAGTACTTC

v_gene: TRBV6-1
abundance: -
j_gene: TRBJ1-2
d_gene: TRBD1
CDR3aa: CASRQGANYGYTF
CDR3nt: TGTGCCAGCAGACAGGGGGCTAACTATGGCTACACCTTC

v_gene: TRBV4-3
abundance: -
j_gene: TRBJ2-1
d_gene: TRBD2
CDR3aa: CASSQGAGGGMSYNEQFF
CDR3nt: TGCGCCAGCAGCCAAGGGGCTGGCGGGGGTATGTCCTACAATGAGCAGTTCTTC

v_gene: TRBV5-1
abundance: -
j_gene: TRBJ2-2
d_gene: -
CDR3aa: CASSGTANTGELFF
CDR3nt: TGCGCCAGCTCGGGGACTGCAAACACCGGGGAGCTGTTTTTT

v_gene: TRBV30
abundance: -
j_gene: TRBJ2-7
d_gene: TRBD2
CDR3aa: CASGTSGSGYEQYF
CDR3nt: TGTGCCTCTGGGACTAGCGGGAGTGGGTACGAGCAGTACTTC

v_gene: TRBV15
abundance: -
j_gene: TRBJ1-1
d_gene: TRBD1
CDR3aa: CATSSRDSNTEAFF
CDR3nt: TGTGCCACCAGCAGCCGGGACAGTAACACTGAAGCTTTCTTT

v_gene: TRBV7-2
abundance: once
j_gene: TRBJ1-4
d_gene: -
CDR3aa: CASSLGGGFSEKLFF
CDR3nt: TGTGCCAGCAGCTTAGGTGGGGGCTTTTCGGAAAAACTGTTTTTT

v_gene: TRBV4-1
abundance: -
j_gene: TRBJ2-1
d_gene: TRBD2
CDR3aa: CASSQVLAGDPFF
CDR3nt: TGCGCCAGCAGCCAAGTACTAGCGGGAGATCCGTTCTTC

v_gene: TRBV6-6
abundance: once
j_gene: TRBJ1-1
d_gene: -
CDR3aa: CASSYGRGRNTEAFF
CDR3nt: TGTGCCAGCAGTTACGGAAGGGGTCGGAACACTGAAGCTTTCTTT

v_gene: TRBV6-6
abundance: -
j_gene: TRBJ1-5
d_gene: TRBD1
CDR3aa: CASSGQNQPQHF
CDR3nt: TGTGCCAGCTCGGGACAGAATCAGCCCCAGCATTTT

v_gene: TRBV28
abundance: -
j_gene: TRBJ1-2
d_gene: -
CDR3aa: CASSLYGGDYGYTF
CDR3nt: TGTGCCAGCAGTTTATATGGGGGGGACTATGGCTACACCTTC

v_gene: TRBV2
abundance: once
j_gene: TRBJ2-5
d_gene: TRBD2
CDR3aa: CASRGGLAGETQYF
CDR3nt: TGTGCCAGCAGGGGGGGACTAGCGGGAGAGACCCAGTACTTC

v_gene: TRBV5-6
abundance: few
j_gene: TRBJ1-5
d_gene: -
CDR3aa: CASSAGRYNQPQHF
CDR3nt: TGTGCCAGCAGCGCGGGACGGTACAATCAGCCCCAGCATTTT

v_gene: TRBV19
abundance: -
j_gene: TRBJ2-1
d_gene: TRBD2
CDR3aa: CASSIASGRYNEQFF
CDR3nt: TGTGCCAGTAGTATCGCTAGCGGGAGGTACAATGAGCAGTTCTTC

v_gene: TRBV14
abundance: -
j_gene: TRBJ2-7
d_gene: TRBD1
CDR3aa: CASSQRGQAGYEQYF
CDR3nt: TGTGCCAGCAGCCAGAGGGGACAGGCGGGCTACGAGCAGTACTTC

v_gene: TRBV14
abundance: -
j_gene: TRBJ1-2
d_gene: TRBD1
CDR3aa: CASSQVMAATGDGYTF
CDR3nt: TGTGCCAGCAGCCAAGTTATGGCCGCGACAGGGGATGGCTACACCTTC

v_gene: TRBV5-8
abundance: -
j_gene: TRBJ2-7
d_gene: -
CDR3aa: CASTLGGATYEQYF
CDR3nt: TGTGCCAGCACCCTAGGGGGGGCTACCTACGAGCAGTACTTC

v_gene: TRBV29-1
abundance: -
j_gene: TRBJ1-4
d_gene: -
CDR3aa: CSVVQGKLFF
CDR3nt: TGCAGCGTCGTACAGGGAAAACTGTTTTTT

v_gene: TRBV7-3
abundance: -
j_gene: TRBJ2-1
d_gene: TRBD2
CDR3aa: CASSLVGSGRLYNEQFF
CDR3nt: TGTGCCAGCAGCTTAGTCGGTAGCGGGAGGCTATACAATGAGCAGTTCTTC

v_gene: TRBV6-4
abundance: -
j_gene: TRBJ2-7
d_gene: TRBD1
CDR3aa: CASSETFGANRGEQYF
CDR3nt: TGTGCCAGCAGCGAGACATTCGGGGCCAACAGGGGCGAGCAGTACTTC

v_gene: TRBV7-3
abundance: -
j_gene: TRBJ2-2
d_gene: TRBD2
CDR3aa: CASSAGLAGVLTGELFF
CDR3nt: TGTGCCAGCAGCGCGGGACTAGCGGGAGTATTAACCGGGGAGCTGTTTTTT

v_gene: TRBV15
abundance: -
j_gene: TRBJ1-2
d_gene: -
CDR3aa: CATSSRQGYGYTF
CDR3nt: TGTGCCACCAGCAGCAGGCAGGGGTATGGCTACACCTTC

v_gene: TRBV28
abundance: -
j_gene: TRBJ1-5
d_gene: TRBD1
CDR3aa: CASSPTGGFGQPQHF
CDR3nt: TGTGCCAGCAGCCCGACAGGGGGCTTCGGTCAGCCCCAGCATTTT

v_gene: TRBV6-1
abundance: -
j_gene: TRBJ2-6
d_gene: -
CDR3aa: CASATQAGANVLTF
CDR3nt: TGTGCCTCAGCAACCCAGGCTGGGGCCAACGTCCTGACTTTC

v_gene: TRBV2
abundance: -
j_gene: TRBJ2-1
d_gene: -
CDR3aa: CASRGDSAYNEQFF
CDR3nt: TGTGCCAGCAGGGGGGACTCCGCCTACAATGAGCAGTTCTTC

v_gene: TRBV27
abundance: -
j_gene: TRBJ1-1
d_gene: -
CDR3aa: CASSRGPRAEAFF
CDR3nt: TGTGCCAGCTCTCGAGGGCCCCGGGCTGAAGCTTTCTTT

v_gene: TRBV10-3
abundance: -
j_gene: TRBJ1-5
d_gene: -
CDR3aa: CAISEEGFTGQPQHF
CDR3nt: TGTGCCATCAGTGAGGAAGGTTTTACGGGTCAGCCCCAGCATTTT

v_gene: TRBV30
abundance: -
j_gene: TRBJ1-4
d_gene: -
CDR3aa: CAWSLQGSNEKLFF
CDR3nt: TGTGCCTGGAGTCTTCAGGGGTCTAATGAAAAACTGTTTTTT

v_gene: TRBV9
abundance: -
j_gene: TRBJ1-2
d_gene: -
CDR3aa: CASSVAGHFPYGYTF
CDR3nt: TGTGCCAGCAGCGTAGCGGGACACTTCCCCTATGGCTACACCTTC

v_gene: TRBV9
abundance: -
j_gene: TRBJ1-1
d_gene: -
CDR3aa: CASSVAPGGKALNTEAFF
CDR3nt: TGTGCCAGCAGCGTAGCGCCCGGGGGGAAAGCATTGAACACTGAAGCTTTCTTT

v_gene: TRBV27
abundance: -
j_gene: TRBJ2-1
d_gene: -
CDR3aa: CASGNNEQFF
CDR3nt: TGTGCCAGCGGCAACAATGAGCAGTTCTTC

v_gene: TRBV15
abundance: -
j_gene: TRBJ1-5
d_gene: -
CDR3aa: CATSQVGQLNQPQHF
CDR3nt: TGTGCCACCAGCCAGGTCGGACAGCTGAATCAGCCCCAGCATTTT

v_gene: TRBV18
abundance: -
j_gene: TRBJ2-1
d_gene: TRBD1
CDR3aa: CASSPTRGPGNEQFF
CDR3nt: TGTGCCAGCTCACCAACTAGGGGGCCAGGCAATGAGCAGTTCTTC

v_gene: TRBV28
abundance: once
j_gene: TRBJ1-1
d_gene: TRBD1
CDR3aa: CASSLLTGGNTEAFF
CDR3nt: TGTGCCAGCAGCCTCCTGACAGGGGGGAACACTGAAGCTTTCTTT

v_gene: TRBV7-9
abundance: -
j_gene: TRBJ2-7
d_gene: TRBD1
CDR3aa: CASIDPTGASYEQYF
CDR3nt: TGTGCCAGCATCGATCCGACAGGGGCCTCCTACGAGCAGTACTTC

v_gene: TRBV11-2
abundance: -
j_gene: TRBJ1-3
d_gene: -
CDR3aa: CASSLDVWQVGTIYF
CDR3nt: TGTGCCAGCAGCTTAGATGTGTGGCAGGTTGGCACCATATATTTT

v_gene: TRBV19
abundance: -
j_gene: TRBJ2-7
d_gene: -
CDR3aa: CASRGAGFDEQYF
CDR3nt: TGTGCCAGTAGAGGAGCGGGCTTCGACGAGCAGTACTTC

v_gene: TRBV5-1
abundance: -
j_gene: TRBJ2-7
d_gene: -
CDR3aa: CASSLVGVTYEQYF
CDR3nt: TGCGCCAGCAGCTTGGTCGGGGTCACCTACGAGCAGTACTTC

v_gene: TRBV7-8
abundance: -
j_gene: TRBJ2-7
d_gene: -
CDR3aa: CASSLSATHYEQYF
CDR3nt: TGTGCCAGCAGCTTATCGGCGACACACTACGAGCAGTACTTC

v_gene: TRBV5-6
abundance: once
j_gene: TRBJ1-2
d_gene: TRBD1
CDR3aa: CASSYLGTGSGGYTF
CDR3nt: TGTGCCAGCAGCTACCTGGGGACAGGGTCGGGCGGCTACACCTTC

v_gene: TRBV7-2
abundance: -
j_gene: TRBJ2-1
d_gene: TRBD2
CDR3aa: CASSSSSGGNEQFF
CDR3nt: TGTGCCAGCAGCTCGTCCAGCGGGGGGAATGAGCAGTTCTTC

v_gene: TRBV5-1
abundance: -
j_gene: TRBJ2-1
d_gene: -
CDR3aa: CASSPGLFYNEQFF
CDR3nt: TGCGCCAGCAGCCCGGGACTGTTTTACAATGAGCAGTTCTTC

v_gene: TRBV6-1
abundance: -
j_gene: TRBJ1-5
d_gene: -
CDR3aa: CASSEGIVDWGNQPQHF
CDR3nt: TGTGCCAGCAGTGAAGGAATAGTAGACTGGGGCAATCAGCCCCAGCATTTT

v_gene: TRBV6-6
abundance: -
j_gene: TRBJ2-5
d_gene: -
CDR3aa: CASRGLLETQYF
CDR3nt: TGTGCCAGCAGAGGACTCCTGGAGACCCAGTACTTC

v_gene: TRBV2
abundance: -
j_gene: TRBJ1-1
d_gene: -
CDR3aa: CASWGLVNTEAFF
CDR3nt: TGTGCCAGCTGGGGACTTGTGAACACTGAAGCTTTCTTT

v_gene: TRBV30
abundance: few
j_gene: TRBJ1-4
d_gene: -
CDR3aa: CAWSVVEGLDEKLFF
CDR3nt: TGTGCCTGGAGTGTAGTGGAGGGATTAGATGAAAAACTGTTTTTT

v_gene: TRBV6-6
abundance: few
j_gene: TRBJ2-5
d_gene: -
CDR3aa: CASSYLGRPETQYF
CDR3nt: TGTGCCAGCAGTTACCTTGGGAGGCCAGAGACCCAGTACTTC

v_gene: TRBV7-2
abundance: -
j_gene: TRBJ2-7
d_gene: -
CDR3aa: CASSLARKPHEQYF
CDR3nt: TGTGCCAGCAGCTTAGCGAGAAAACCCCACGAGCAGTACTTC

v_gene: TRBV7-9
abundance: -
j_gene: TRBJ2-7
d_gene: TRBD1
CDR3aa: CASSRHLGQGTTYEQYF
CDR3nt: TGTGCCAGCAGCCGGCATTTAGGACAGGGCACAACCTACGAGCAGTACTTC